These 4 T cell receptor beta chains share one sample of origin, sequenced in a study of shared clonotypes between healthy human individuals. Terminally differentiated effector memory CD45RA+ cells were excluded from the naive CD8 cells, which were CD45RO-negative and positively selected for CCR7. Assay: immunoSEQ multiplex PCR; the TCRdb copy retains only in-frame clones and omits some. The repertoire includes 2 million to 2.5 million clones, 85% to 95% of them detected once, and about 1.1% sits in the top ten. Sequencing used naive CD8+ T cells sorted from blood. The source is a man aged 18-30 years in good health.

This chain links TRBV6-5 with TRBJ1-1; D is uncertain. This CDR3 contains 14 residues. Germline V CDR1 and CDR2: MNHEY, SVGAGI. Trimming stripped 0 bases from V and 8 bases from J, with 13 bases between. CDR3 nucleotides: TGTGCCAGCAGTTACTCCGGCCCTGCCCCCGAAGCTTTCTTT. It codes for CASSYSGPAPEAFF.

V is TRBV27 and J is TRBJ2-7, with TRBD1 as a possible D gene (5 bases). Trimming left V 5 bases short and J 7 bases short, with 18 bases between. This CDR3 is built from 14 residues. CDR1 is MNHEY and CDR2 is SMNVEV in the germline V gene (reference sequence). DNA for the CDR3: TGTGCCAGCAGTCCTGGGGCAGGGCATGGGGAGCAGTACTTC. As protein: CASSPGAGHGEQYF.

A single count supports this clone. The chain recombines TRBV2 with TRBJ2-2, with D possibly called TRBD1 or TRBD2 (5 bases each). Germline CDR1 reads SNHLY; CDR2 reads FYNNEI. This CDR3 has 12 amino acids. Trimming cost V 8 bases and J 5 bases, with 9 bases left between them. CDR3 in DNA: TGTGCCAGCGAGGGACGAACCGGGGAGCTGTTTTTT. This codes for CASEGRTGELFF. Full variable domain (rest looked up from reference TRBV2 and TRBJ2-2): EPEVTQTPSHQVTQMGQEVILRCVPISNHLYFYWYRQILGQKVEFLVSFYNNEISEKSEIFDDQFSVERPDGSNFTLKIRSTKLEDSAMYFCASEGRTGELFFGEGSRLTVL.

This clone showed up just a few times. J is TRBJ2-7 and V is TRBV11-2, with unresolved D. V gave up 5 bases and J gave up 2 bases, with 16 bases separating them. Germline V gene lookup returns CDR1 SGHAT and CDR2 FQNNGV. The CDR3 is made up of 15 amino acids. The CDR3 DNA follows: TGTGCCAGCAGCCCCGACACCTCCATAACCTACGAGCAGTACTTC. Translation gives CASSPDTSITYEQYF.